The rows below give T cell receptor beta chains drawn from one sample of a study of T cell responses to AZD1222 COVID-19 vaccine. The assay was immunoSEQ multiplex PCR, and TCRdb's table has in-frame clones only and misses some. The repertoire consists of 75,000 to 100,000 clones, with about 89% occurring once and the leading ten covering about 1.5%. This material consisted of peripheral blood, taken on day 0 of AZD1222 vaccination. The source is an adult in good health. Each CDR3 is given with its conserved first and last residue. Fields, in order: CDR3 protein, CDR3 DNA, D gene, J gene, V gene, clone size. A D gene is named only where the DNA matches it firmly. Size tells how often a clone was seen (once, few, many) or the class of an expanded clone, and some rows leave it out.

CDR3 protein: CASANYGVEGEKLFF
CDR3 DNA: TGTGCCAGCGCTAATTACGGGGTAGAAGGAGAAAAACTGTTTTTT
D gene: -
J gene: TRBJ1-4
V gene: TRBV14
clone size: -

CDR3 protein: CASSLNARQAGNTIYF
CDR3 DNA: TGTGCCAGCAGCTTAAATGCCCGACAAGCTGGAAACACCATATATTTT
D gene: -
J gene: TRBJ1-3
V gene: TRBV7-2
clone size: -

CDR3 protein: CATSREGQGLEQFF
CDR3 DNA: TGTGCCACCAGCAGAGAGGGACAGGGACTTGAGCAGTTCTTC
D gene: TRBD1
J gene: TRBJ2-1
V gene: TRBV15
clone size: -

CDR3 protein: CASSYGATNEQFF
CDR3 DNA: TGTGCCAGCAGTTACGGGGCTACCAATGAGCAGTTCTTC
D gene: -
J gene: TRBJ2-1
V gene: TRBV6-5
clone size: once

CDR3 protein: CASSPSGRGQETQYF
CDR3 DNA: TGTGCCAGCAGCCCAAGCGGGAGAGGCCAAGAGACCCAGTACTTC
D gene: TRBD2
J gene: TRBJ2-5
V gene: TRBV7-3
clone size: -

CDR3 protein: CAWSTESNQPQHF
CDR3 DNA: TGTGCCTGGAGCACGGAAAGCAATCAGCCCCAGCATTTT
D gene: -
J gene: TRBJ1-5
V gene: TRBV30
clone size: -

CDR3 protein: CAWSGDKGWGNSAANTEAFF
CDR3 DNA: TGTGCCTGGAGTGGGGATAAAGGGTGGGGTAACTCTGCGGCGAACACTGAAGCTTTCTTT
D gene: -
J gene: TRBJ1-1
V gene: TRBV30
clone size: -

CDR3 protein: CASKPTNTEAFF
CDR3 DNA: TGTGCCAGCAAACCGACTAACACTGAAGCTTTCTTT
D gene: -
J gene: TRBJ1-1
V gene: TRBV2
clone size: -

CDR3 protein: CASSYGQGFLETQYF
CDR3 DNA: TGTGCCAGCAGTTACGGACAGGGGTTTTTGGAGACCCAGTACTTC
D gene: TRBD1
J gene: TRBJ2-5
V gene: TRBV6-2/TRBV6-3
clone size: -

CDR3 protein: CASSYRGYEQYF
CDR3 DNA: TGTGCCAGCAGTTACCGGGGCTACGAGCAGTACTTC
D gene: -
J gene: TRBJ2-7
V gene: TRBV6-5
clone size: -

CDR3 protein: CASSLGPQGGGYGYTF
CDR3 DNA: TGTGCCAGCAGCTTGGGCCCGCAGGGGGGAGGCTATGGCTACACCTTC
D gene: TRBD1
J gene: TRBJ1-2
V gene: TRBV5-5
clone size: -

CDR3 protein: CASSQTGVTYNEQFF
CDR3 DNA: TGCGCCAGCAGTCAAACAGGGGTTACCTACAATGAGCAGTTCTTC
D gene: TRBD1
J gene: TRBJ2-1
V gene: TRBV5-1
clone size: -

CDR3 protein: CASGGTGNQPQHF
CDR3 DNA: TGTGCCAGCGGGGGGACGGGCAATCAGCCCCAGCATTTT
D gene: -
J gene: TRBJ1-5
V gene: TRBV19
clone size: -

CDR3 protein: CASSLLIRTEAFF
CDR3 DNA: TGTGCCAGCAGCTTACTAATACGCACTGAAGCTTTCTTT
D gene: -
J gene: TRBJ1-1
V gene: TRBV7-2
clone size: -

CDR3 protein: CASTLWGQGKSEAFF
CDR3 DNA: TGTGCCAGCACCTTGTGGGGACAGGGGAAATCTGAAGCTTTCTTT
D gene: TRBD1
J gene: TRBJ1-1
V gene: TRBV7-9
clone size: -

CDR3 protein: CASTPRESSYNSPLHF
CDR3 DNA: TGTGCCAGCACCCCTAGGGAGAGCTCCTATAATTCACCCCTCCACTTT
D gene: -
J gene: TRBJ1-6
V gene: TRBV2
clone size: -

CDR3 protein: CASSSSRWTAGDYGYTF
CDR3 DNA: TGTGCCAGCAGCTCGAGCCGGTGGACAGCGGGTGACTATGGCTACACCTTC
D gene: -
J gene: TRBJ1-2
V gene: TRBV3-1/TRBV3-2
clone size: -

CDR3 protein: CASSRGPGLTYNEQFF
CDR3 DNA: TGTGCCAGCTCCCGAGGTCCGGGCCTAACCTACAATGAGCAGTTCTTC
D gene: -
J gene: TRBJ2-1
V gene: TRBV18
clone size: -

CDR3 protein: CAGYRGTEAFF
CDR3 DNA: TGTGCCGGTTATAGGGGCACTGAAGCTTTCTTT
D gene: -
J gene: TRBJ1-1
V gene: TRBV6-5
clone size: -

CDR3 protein: CASSYWDPGEQFF
CDR3 DNA: TGTGCCAGCAGTTACTGGGACCCAGGGGAGCAGTTCTTC
D gene: -
J gene: TRBJ2-1
V gene: TRBV6-2/TRBV6-3
clone size: -

CDR3 protein: CASSPPGGRMYTEAFF
CDR3 DNA: TGTGCCAGCAGTCCCCCGGGGGGGCGAATGTACACTGAAGCTTTCTTT
D gene: -
J gene: TRBJ1-1
V gene: TRBV28
clone size: -

CDR3 protein: CASSLFRGTEAFF
CDR3 DNA: TGTGCCAGCAGCTTATTCAGGGGCACTGAAGCTTTCTTT
D gene: -
J gene: TRBJ1-1
V gene: TRBV11-2
clone size: -

CDR3 protein: CAITTDRDNSPLHF
CDR3 DNA: TGTGCCATCACAACCGACAGGGACAATTCACCCCTCCACTTT
D gene: TRBD1
J gene: TRBJ1-6
V gene: TRBV10-3
clone size: -

CDR3 protein: CAWTGYNSPLHF
CDR3 DNA: TGTGCCTGGACAGGGTATAATTCACCCCTCCACTTT
D gene: -
J gene: TRBJ1-6
V gene: TRBV30
clone size: -

CDR3 protein: CASSLEWGNEQYF
CDR3 DNA: TGTGCCAGCAGCTTAGAATGGGGGAACGAGCAGTACTTC
D gene: -
J gene: TRBJ2-7
V gene: TRBV7-8
clone size: -

CDR3 protein: CASSPRGASNQPQHF
CDR3 DNA: TGTGCCAGCAGTCCCCGGGGGGCTAGCAATCAGCCCCAGCATTTT
D gene: -
J gene: TRBJ1-5
V gene: TRBV6-5
clone size: -

CDR3 protein: CAIRGKRLTDTQYF
CDR3 DNA: TGTGCCATCCGGGGTAAGCGGCTCACAGATACGCAGTATTTT
D gene: -
J gene: TRBJ2-3
V gene: TRBV9
clone size: -

CDR3 protein: CASTNPGQGEQYF
CDR3 DNA: TGTGCCAGCACTAACCCGGGACAGGGGGAGCAGTACTTC
D gene: TRBD1
J gene: TRBJ2-7
V gene: TRBV25-1
clone size: -

CDR3 protein: CASSMGARNQPQHF
CDR3 DNA: TGTGCCAGTAGTATGGGGGCGCGCAATCAGCCCCAGCATTTT
D gene: -
J gene: TRBJ1-5
V gene: TRBV19
clone size: few

CDR3 protein: CASSARQNTEAFF
CDR3 DNA: TGTGCCAGCAGCGCCCGCCAGAACACTGAAGCTTTCTTT
D gene: -
J gene: TRBJ1-1
V gene: TRBV9
clone size: -

CDR3 protein: CASSSSLGSGNTEAFF
CDR3 DNA: TGTGCCAGCAGTTCAAGCCTGGGGAGTGGGAACACTGAAGCTTTCTTT
D gene: -
J gene: TRBJ1-1
V gene: TRBV6-5
clone size: -

CDR3 protein: CASSMTRGGLSGNQPQHF
CDR3 DNA: TGTGCCAGTAGTATGACCCGGGGCGGATTGTCCGGCAATCAGCCCCAGCATTTT
D gene: -
J gene: TRBJ1-5
V gene: TRBV19
clone size: -